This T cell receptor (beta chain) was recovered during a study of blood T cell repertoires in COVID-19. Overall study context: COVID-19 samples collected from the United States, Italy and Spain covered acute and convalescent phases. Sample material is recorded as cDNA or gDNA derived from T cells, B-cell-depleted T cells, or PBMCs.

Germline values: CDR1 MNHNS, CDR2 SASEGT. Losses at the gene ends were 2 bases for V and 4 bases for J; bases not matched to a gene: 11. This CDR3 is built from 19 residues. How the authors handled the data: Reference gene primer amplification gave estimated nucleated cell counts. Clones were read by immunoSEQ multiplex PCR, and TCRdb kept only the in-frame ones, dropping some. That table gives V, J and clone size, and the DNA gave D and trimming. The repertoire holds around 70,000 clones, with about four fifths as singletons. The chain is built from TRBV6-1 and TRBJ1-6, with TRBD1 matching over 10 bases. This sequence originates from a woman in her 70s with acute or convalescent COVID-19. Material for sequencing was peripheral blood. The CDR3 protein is CASSESHQTGGRYNSPLHF. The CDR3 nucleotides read TGTGCCAGCAGTGAAAGCCACCAGACAGGGGGCAGATATAATTCACCCCTCCACTTT.